Listed here are 9 T cell receptor beta chains from one sample, sequenced in a study of shared clonotypes between healthy human individuals. The method was immunoSEQ multiplex PCR; TCRdb's version includes in-frame clones alone and lacks a portion of them. Of approximately 600,000 clones listed, 90% to 95% are singletons. Naive CD8 cells, CD45RO-negative and positively selected for CCR7, excluded terminally differentiated effector memory CD45RA+ cells. The specimen sequenced was naive CD8+ T cells sorted from blood. These receptors came from a woman aged 25 to 45 in good health.

The CDR3 sequence: CSVEDPAEYQETQYF. CDR3 in DNA: TGCAGCGTTGAAGACCCGGCCGAGTACCAAGAGACCCAGTACTTC. The gene calls are TRBV29-1 and TRBJ2-5; D not resolved. Germline V gene data show CDR1 as SQVTM and CDR2 as ANQGSEA. The CDR3 has 15 residues. Trimming removed 0 bases at V and 0 bases at J, with 11 bases between.

The rearrangement joins TRBV18 to TRBJ1-2; weak D call: TRBD1 (6 bases). Germline CDR1 and CDR2: KGHSH and LQKENI. Trimming cost V 2 bases and J 0 bases, with 13 bases left between them. The CDR3 is 16 residues long. CDR3 nucleotide sequence: TGTGCCAGCTCACCATCAGGGGCCAATTCTAACTATGGCTACACCTTC. Its protein product is CASSPSGANSNYGYTF.

The CDR3 is CASSQGGTPNGYTF. The CDR3 DNA reads TGCGCCAGCAGCCAAGGAGGGACACCCAACGGCTACACCTTC. V gene TRBV4-1 combines with J gene TRBJ1-2, with a possible D match to TRBD1 (6 bases). With 1 base removed from V and 8 bases from J, the gap between germline ends came to 14 bases. The CDR3 runs to 14 residues. Germline values: CDR1 MGHRA, CDR2 YSYEKL.

This clone was found once. The genes are TRBV5-6 and TRBJ1-4; D is unclear. V lost 0 bases to trimming and J lost 10 bases, with 7 bases between them. The V gene's germline CDR1 is SGHDT and CDR2 YYEEEE. This CDR3 comprises 12 residues. DNA of the CDR3: TGTGCCAGCAGCTTGGTTACGGGAAAACTGTTTTTT. Encoded protein: CASSLVTGKLFF.

V is TRBV6-6 and J is TRBJ1-5; D ambiguous. The V gene's germline CDR1 is MNHNY and CDR2 SVGAGI (reference sequence). The CDR3 extends over 13 amino acids. Trimming cost V 5 bases and J 0 bases, with 5 bases left between them. The CDR3 loop is CASSDHSNQPQHF. As DNA, the CDR3 is TGTGCCAGCAGTGATCATAGCAATCAGCCCCAGCATTTT.

V usage is TRBV6-5 and J usage is TRBJ2-5; possible D gene TRBD1, 5 bases. V lost 2 bases and J 2 bases, leaving 12 bases between the germline ends. Germline V gene sequence: CDR1 MNHEY, CDR2 SVGAGI. CDR3 length equals 15 residues. The CDR3 DNA sequence: TGTGCCAGCAGTTACAGGGCAGGGCCGCAAGAGACCCAGTACTTC. Residues: CASSYRAGPQETQYF.

The chain combines TRBV27 with TRBJ2-7; maybe TRBD2 (7 bases). CDR1 and CDR2 from the germline V gene are MNHEY and SMNVEV (reference sequence). Trimming removed 6 bases at V and 7 bases at J, with 19 bases between. The CDR3 is 14 residues long. As DNA, the CDR3 is TGTGCCAGCAGAGGGGGAGGGCCTATTTGGGAGCAGTACTTC. It specifies CASRGGGPIWEQYF.

The gene calls are TRBV7-9 and TRBJ2-3, with 7 bases matching TRBD2. The CDR3 sequence is 16 residues long. Germline V gene sequence: CDR1 SEHNR, CDR2 FQNEAQ (reference sequence). V lost 6 bases and J lost 4; bases outside the gene matches: 13. This chain's CDR3 is CASSPGEGGPSDTQYF. The CDR3 DNA sequence: TGTGCCAGCAGTCCCGGAGAGGGAGGGCCGTCAGATACGCAGTATTTT.

The V gene is TRBV28, the J gene TRBJ1-4, with D possibly TRBD1 on 6 matching bases. The CDR3 has 14 amino acids. V lost 3 bases and J lost 2, with 7 bases in between. Germline-derived CDR1 and CDR2 are MDHEN and SYDVKM. CDR3 sequence (DNA): TGTGCCAGCAGTTTTCAGGGGACTAATGAAAAACTGTTTTTT. Amino acids: CASSFQGTNEKLFF.